The clone carrying this T cell receptor (beta chain) was recorded once. The germline V gene encodes CDR1 LGHDT and CDR2 YNNKEL (reference sequence). CDR3 length equals 17 residues. After removal of 3 bases from V and 4 bases from J, the junction contained 9 bases not matched to a gene. The data originate from a study of blood T cell repertoires in COVID-19. Across the whole study: PBMCs, B-cell-depleted T cells, or T cells were the source of the cDNA or gDNA that made up the material.

Using immunoSEQ multiplex PCR, the repertoire was profiled, and TCRdb retains in-frame clones only, with some absent. The sample includes a few hundred thousand clones, 85% to 90% of them seen just once. The chain combines TRBV3-1 (or the pseudogene TRBV3-2) with TRBJ2-5, with TRBD2 identical over 12 bases. The receptor comes from a woman aged 45-59 years who had been exposed to COVID-19. Source material: PBMCs or T cells enriched from blood (not recorded which). The CDR3 region is CASSQEPGLAGPETQYF. The CDR3, as DNA: TGTGCCAGCAGCCAGGAACCGGGACTAGCGGGCCCAGAGACCCAGTACTTC.